The source of this TCR beta chain is a study of shared clonotypes between healthy human individuals. Study as a whole: Per donor, three plates held CD4 naive cells, three held CD4 memory, two held CD8 naive and one held CD8 memory.

CDR1 and CDR2 from the germline V gene are GTSNPN and SVGIG (reference sequence). The CDR3 length is 15 residues. Trimming took off 1 base at V and 3 bases at J, with 13 bases between the two ends. Every immunoSEQ plate was one replicate of a subset's evenly spread DNA. Sequenced by immunoSEQ multiplex PCR; TCRdb stores in-frame clones only, minus some. The sample includes 950,000 to 1,100,000 clones, approximately 76% of them seen just once. The sequence derives from a man between 18 and 29 years old in good health. The sample was memory CD4+ T cells sorted from blood. As for subset: CD45RA-negative fraction. V gene TRBV30 combines with J gene TRBJ2-1; D is possibly TRBD1 (5 bases). Here the CDR3 reads CAWSGGQGHYNEQFF. CDR3 sequence (DNA): TGTGCCTGGAGTGGCGGACAAGGCCACTACAATGAGCAGTTCTTC. Filled out from reference TRBV30 and TRBJ2-1, the complete variable domain reads SQTIHQWPATLVQPVGSPLSLECTVEGTSNPNLYWYRQAAGRGLQLLFYSVGIGQISSEVPQNLSASRPQDRQFILSSKKLLLSDSGFYLCAWSGGQGHYNEQFFGPGTRLTVL.